Below, 20 T cell receptor beta chains from the same sample are listed, as sequenced in a study of T cells in Graves' hyperthyroidism and ophthalmopathy. Amplification yielded TCR beta CDR3 regions, with RNA transcripts as the source. First-round RT-PCR of the TCR CDR3 relied on the HTBI primer set. One entry per CDR3 protein, called by TCRdb with MiXCR from the multiplex PCR reads. The sample records 550,000 to 700,000 distinct CDR3 sequences, around 15% being singletons. What was sequenced was blood. The receptor set was obtained from a woman between 40 and 50 years old with Graves' ophthalmopathy.

This clonotype was observed at least ten times. V gene TRBV9 combines with J gene TRBJ2-5, with D possibly matching TRBD2 (6 bases). The V gene lost 4 bases and the J gene lost 1 base, with 11 bases spanning the gap. Germline-derived CDR1 and CDR2 are SGDLS and YYNGEE. The CDR3 has 14 amino acids. CDR3 region: CASSSGDFQETQYF. The CDR3 DNA is TGTGCCAGCAGCTCTGGGGACTTCCAAGAGACCCAGTACTTC.

This clonotype occurred many times. The V call is TRBV11-2, the J call TRBJ2-5; D remains ambiguous. Trimming stripped 5 bases from V and 1 base from J, with 11 bases between. This CDR3 has 14 residues. Germline loops: CDR1 SGHAT, CDR2 FQNNGV. The CDR3, as DNA: TGTGCCAGCAGCCCGCTTGGTCTCCAAGAGACCCAGTACTTC. The encoded protein is CASSPLGLQETQYF.

This chain joins TRBV11-3 and TRBJ1-1; D gene uncertain. V lost 4 bases and J lost 7, with 13 bases in between. This CDR3 is 13 amino acids long. Per germline, CDR1 SGHNT and CDR2 YENEEA. The CDR3 bases are TGTGCCAGCAGCTCTACGGATGGCCGTGAAGCTTTCTTT. It specifies CASSSTDGREAFF.

The J gene is TRBJ1-2, the V gene TRBV29-1, with no clear D. The V and J ends lost 7 bases and 1 base respectively, with 7 bases between them. This CDR3 has 11 amino acids. Germline V gives CDR1 SQVTM, CDR2 ANQGSEA. For the CDR3, the DNA is TGCAGCGCTCCTCTTAACTATGGCTACACCTTC. Protein: CSAPLNYGYTF. Supplemented by reference TRBV29-1 and TRBJ1-2, the full variable domain reads SAVISQKPSRDICQRGTSLTIQCQVDSQVTMMFWYRQQPGQSLTLIATANQGSEATYESGFVIDKFPISRPNLTFSTLTVSNMSPEDSSIYLCSAPLNYGYTFGSGTRLTVV.

In its sample, this clonotype was seen many times. The chain uses TRBV7-8 and TRBJ2-7; the match to TRBD1 covers 7 bases. Germline-derived CDR1 and CDR2 are SGHVS and FQNEAQ. The V gene end was trimmed by 2 bases and the J gene end by 2 bases; junction bases not matched to a gene: 3. The CDR3 has 14 amino acids. CDR3 in amino acids: CASSLLGQTYEQYF. CDR3 sequence (DNA): TGTGCCAGCAGCTTATTGGGACAGACCTACGAGCAGTACTTC.

This clonotype was recorded at least ten times. J is TRBJ2-5 and V is TRBV24-1; TRBD2 is a possible D gene (6 bases). The V gene lost 4 bases and the J gene lost 4 bases, with 15 bases spanning the gap. Per the germline V gene, CDR1 is KGHDR and CDR2 is SFDVKD. This CDR3 contains 15 residues. The CDR3 loop reads CATSDDGTSGETQYF. The CDR3 region has the DNA TGTGCCACCAGTGACGACGGGACTTCGGGAGAGACCCAGTACTTC.

This clonotype was recorded at least ten times. This sequence joins TRBV30 and TRBJ1-5; D gene unclear. V lost 0 bases to trimming and J lost 6 bases, with 12 bases between them. Per germline, CDR1 GTSNPN and CDR2 SVGIG (reference sequence). CDR3 length: 14 amino acids. In nucleotides, the CDR3 is TGTGCCTGGAGTGTAGAGGGCCTGGGTCAGCCCCAGCATTTT. It yields the protein CAWSVEGLGQPQHF. The whole variable domain, filled in from reference TRBV30 and TRBJ1-5, reads SQTIHQWPATLVQPVGSPLSLECTVEGTSNPNLYWYRQAAGRGLQLLFYSVGIGQISSEVPQNLSASRPQDRQFILSSKKLLLSDSGFYLCAWSVEGLGQPQHFGDGTRLSIL.

This clonotype was detected ten times or more. The chain links TRBV12-3 or TRBV12-4 to TRBJ2-5; D may correspond to TRBD1 or TRBD2 (5 bases each). This CDR3 region has 15 residues. Trimming cost V 7 bases and J 4 bases, with 19 bases left between them. The CDR3 sequence is CASMLGPGPRETQYF. CDR3 coding DNA: TGTGCCAGCATGCTCGGGCCGGGGCCTCGAGAGACCCAGTACTTC.

This clonotype showed up many times. This chain links TRBV19 with TRBJ1-1, with a possible D match to TRBD1 (6 bases). CDR3 length: 15 amino acids. The germline gives CDR1 LNHDA, CDR2 SQIVND (reference sequence). The V and J ends lost 4 bases and 0 bases respectively, with 12 bases between them. The CDR3 DNA sequence: TGTGCCAGTAGTACGTTGACAGGAGTGAACACTGAAGCTTTCTTT. Residues: CASSTLTGVNTEAFF. The complete variable domain, with remaining parts taken from reference TRBV19 and TRBJ1-1, reads DGGITQSPKYLFRKEGQNVTLSCEQNLNHDAMYWYRQDPGQGLRLIYYSQIVNDFQKGDIAEGYSVSREKKESFPLTVTSAQKNPTAFYLCASSTLTGVNTEAFFGQGTRLTVV.

At least ten counts were recorded for this clonotype. This sequence joins TRBV4-2 and TRBJ2-4; TRBD2 is a possible D gene (5 bases). Germline loops: CDR1 LGHNA, CDR2 YNFKEQ. Trimming stripped 4 bases from V and 7 bases from J, with 17 bases between. The CDR3 length is 15 residues. The CDR3 DNA sequence: TGTGCCAGCAGCCCAGCGGAGGCGGGCAATAACATTCAGTACTTC. This sequence encodes CASSPAEAGNNIQYF.

This clonotype appeared many times. This rearrangement joins TRBV24-1 to TRBJ1-5; 10 nucleotides align to TRBD1. CDR1 is KGHDR and CDR2 is SFDVKD in the germline V gene. The CDR3 sequence is 14 residues long. The V and J ends lost 10 bases and 5 bases, in that order; junction bases with no gene match: 7. The CDR3 nucleotides are TGTGCCACGAGAGACAGGGGGCTTTATCAGCCCCAGCATTTT. Translation: CATRDRGLYQPQHF.

This sequence joins TRBV4-1 and TRBJ2-7, with a tentative D call TRBD2 (6 bases). Germline assignment: CDR1 MGHRA and CDR2 YSYEKL. V lost 1 base, J lost 6 bases, and 22 bases lay in between. The CDR3 totals 17 residues. The CDR3 protein is CASSQGRGASVIGEQYF. DNA of the CDR3: TGCGCCAGCAGCCAAGGGAGGGGAGCGTCGGTCATCGGCGAGCAGTACTTC.

This clonotype was detected many times. This chain connects TRBV12-3 or TRBV12-4 to TRBJ2-4, with D maybe TRBD1 (6 bases). Trimming stripped 7 bases from V and 0 bases from J, with 13 bases between. The CDR3 length is 15 residues. The CDR3 DNA sequence: TGTGCCAGCACTCCTACAGGGATAGCCAAAAACATTCAGTACTTC. As protein: CASTPTGIAKNIQYF.

In its sample, this clonotype was seen many times. The V and J genes are TRBV5-5 and TRBJ2-7; D is possibly TRBD2 (5 bases). The CDR3 length is 14 residues. CDR1 SGHKS and CDR2 YYEKEE come from the germline V gene (reference sequence). Trimming pared 2 bases from V and 4 bases from J, leaving 13 bases between. CDR3 sequence reads: CASSFEGKRYEQYF. The CDR3 DNA reads as TGTGCCAGCAGCTTTGAAGGGAAGCGGTACGAGCAGTACTTC.

This rearrangement joins TRBV20-1 to TRBJ2-1; no definite D call. Germline values: CDR1 DFQATT, CDR2 SNEGSKA (reference sequence). The CDR3 loop spans 12 amino acids. Trimming stripped 6 bases from V and 0 bases from J, with 6 bases between. The CDR3 loop is CSAISSYNEQFF. As DNA, the CDR3 is TGCAGTGCGATTAGCTCCTACAATGAGCAGTTCTTC.

This clonotype showed up many times. The rearrangement uses TRBV24-1 and TRBJ1-2; the match to TRBD1 covers 7 bases. Trimming at V came to 3 bases and at J to 4 bases, leaving 1 base not matched to a gene. This CDR3 region has 13 residues. Per germline, CDR1 KGHDR and CDR2 SFDVKD. The chain's CDR3 is CATSDAGGYGYTF. The CDR3, as DNA: TGTGCCACCAGTGATGCAGGGGGCTATGGCTACACCTTC.

This clonotype was seen ten or more times. This chain links TRBV6-5 with TRBJ1-5; D not certain. V lost 2 bases to trimming and J lost 4 bases, with 9 bases between them. The CDR3 sequence is 14 residues long. The V gene's germline CDR1 is MNHEY and CDR2 SVGAGI. In nucleotides, the CDR3 is TGTGCCAGCAGTTACCGCAGTGCGAATCAGCCCCAGCATTTT. It encodes CASSYRSANQPQHF.

In this sample, this clonotype turned up many times. V is TRBV19 and J is TRBJ2-1; 8 bases align to TRBD2. The CDR3 runs 16 residues. The junction had 6 bases not matched to a gene; V was cut back by 1 base and J by 4 bases. Germline assignment: CDR1 LNHDA and CDR2 SQIVND (reference sequence). Here the CDR3 DNA reads TGTGCCAGTAGTATAGTCGGCGGGAGGTTATACAATGAGCAGTTCTTC. Its protein is CASSIVGGRLYNEQFF. The entire variable domain, with the rest obtained from reference TRBV19 and TRBJ2-1, is as follows: DGGITQSPKYLFRKEGQNVTLSCEQNLNHDAMYWYRQDPGQGLRLIYYSQIVNDFQKGDIAEGYSVSREKKESFPLTVTSAQKNPTAFYLCASSIVGGRLYNEQFFGPGTRLTVL.

This clonotype has at least ten counts. The junction does not match germline at one end; this may be a read error. The chain carries TRBV5-1 and TRBJ2-7; D gene unclear. The CDR3 has 13 residues. Per germline, CDR1 SGHRS and CDR2 YFSETQ. The CDR3 bases are TGTGCCAGCAGCCCTGAAAGCTCCTACGAGCAGTACTTC. Its translation is CASSPESSYEQYF. Supplemented by reference TRBV5-1 and TRBJ2-7, the full variable domain reads KAGVTQTPRYLIKTRGQQVTLSCSPISGHRSVSWYQQTPGQGLQFLFEYFSETQRNKGNFPGRFSGRQFSNSRSEMNVSTLELGDSALYLCASSPESSYEQYFGPGTRLTVT.

This clonotype has a count of ten or more. The rearrangement joins TRBV4-1 to TRBJ2-7; D perhaps matches TRBD2 (5 bases). There are 17 residues in the CDR3. In germline, CDR1 is MGHRA, CDR2 YSYEKL. The V end was cut by 0 bases, the J end by 0 bases, with 15 bases between. CDR3 amino acids: CASSQDRGSQSSYEQYF. CDR3 bases: TGCGCCAGCAGCCAAGATCGCGGGTCACAGTCCTCCTACGAGCAGTACTTC.